This T cell receptor beta chain was identified in a study of graft-versus-host responses after intestinal transplantation. Overall study results and limits: Subjects displaying graft-donor T cell macrochimerism possessed elevated graft-versus-host to host-versus-graft clonal ratios inside allografts. Peak levels of circulating GvH clones tracked with early post-transplant HvG declines.

Germline CDR1 SGHTA, CDR2 FQGTGA. The CDR3 sequence is 13 residues long. V was pared by 5 bases and J by 8 bases, with 6 bases of the junction left unmatched. Clones were sequenced by immunoSEQ multiplex PCR, and TCRdb holds only the in-frame ones, with some missing. The sample gives around 110,000 clones, approximately 93% of which show up once; around 1.2% is in the top ten. This clone has just one count. Antigen: not known. The sequenced sample was unstimulated CD8+ T cells sorted from spleen or lymph node cells, obtained before transplant. The sequence was collected from a human donor who was the organ donor for an intestinal transplant. The chain uses TRBV7-3 and TRBJ2-1; 7 nucleotides match TRBD1. CDR3 bases: TGTGCCAGCAGCACCGAAGGGGGCGATGAGCAGTTCTTC. This translates into CASSTEGGDEQFF.